This T cell receptor (beta chain) was identified during a study of TIL therapy for anti-PD-1-resistant metastatic lung cancer. Study-level information: Progressing patients received lymphodepletion, expanded TIL infusion and IL-2. Median tumor PD-L1 proportion score was about 6.6%.

Time point described: pre-treatment sample, taken before nivolumab and TIL therapy. The CDR3 totals 14 residues. Germline loops: CDR1 MRHNA, CDR2 SNTAGT. V was cut by 6 bases and J by 0 bases, with 8 bases left in between. Sequencing used immunoSEQ v3. Sequencing depth was approximately 2 million read pairs for survey level, 5-6 million for deep. The protocol was immunoSEQ multiplex PCR, while the TCRdb copy is restricted to in-frame clones and leaves out a portion. The sample yields approximately 47,000 clones, 80% to 90% seen once. This clone was found a few times. Sequenced material: blood, taken at baseline. This receptor was identified in a person aged 25 to 80 with non-small cell lung cancer. The chain has TRBV6-4 and TRBJ2-2, with a tentative D call TRBD2 (5 bases). CDR3 sequence reads: CASSELANTGELFF. The CDR3 DNA sequence: TGTGCCAGCAGCGAACTAGCGAACACCGGGGAGCTGTTTTTT.